These T cell receptor beta chains were read from a single sample in a study of CD8 T cells in ankylosing spondylitis. Each CDR3 protein gets one entry after TCRdb re-called the 5' RACE reads with MiXCR. Of around 430,000 distinct CDR3 sequences in the sample, 17% are singletons; the top ten hold about 0.94%. The sequencing input was blood, either unsorted or a sorted T cell fraction (not recorded which). Receptors were obtained from a male donor with ankylosing spondylitis. Each CDR3 is given with its conserved first and last residue. Fields, in order: CDR3 DNA, CDR3 protein, D gene, clone size, V gene, CDR3 length, J gene. A D gene is named only where the DNA matches it firmly. The size entry is marked missing in some rows and otherwise reads once, few, many or a size class.

CDR3nt: TGCAGTGCTAGAGGTCCCGAAGGACACACTGAAGCTTTCTTT
CDR3aa: CSARGPEGHTEAFF
d_gene: .
abundance: .
v_gene: TRBV20-1
len: 14
j_gene: TRBJ1-1

CDR3nt: TGTGCCAGCAAGGAGAGGGGGGCTGAAGGCTACACCTTC
CDR3aa: CASKERGAEGYTF
d_gene: .
abundance: .
v_gene: TRBV27
len: 13
j_gene: TRBJ1-2

CDR3nt: TGCGCCAGCAGCTACAAACCCGGGACAGAGCAGTACTTC
CDR3aa: CASSYKPGTEQYF
d_gene: .
abundance: .
v_gene: TRBV5-1
len: 13
j_gene: TRBJ2-7

CDR3nt: TGCAGCGTTGACTTCGGGAGCTCCTACGAGCAGTACTTC
CDR3aa: CSVDFGSSYEQYF
d_gene: .
abundance: few
v_gene: TRBV29-1
len: 13
j_gene: TRBJ2-7

CDR3nt: TGTGCCAGCACCCCTGACAGGGGGATCTCTGGGGCCAACGTCCTGACTTTC
CDR3aa: CASTPDRGISGANVLTF
d_gene: TRBD1
abundance: .
v_gene: TRBV6-1
len: 17
j_gene: TRBJ2-6

CDR3nt: TGCAGTGCCCAGACTAGCGGGGGGCACCAAGAGACCCAGTACTTC
CDR3aa: CSAQTSGGHQETQYF
d_gene: TRBD2
abundance: many
v_gene: TRBV20-1
len: 15
j_gene: TRBJ2-5

CDR3nt: TGTGCCAGCAGTATTCCGGGACAGGGTACTTCACCCCTCCACTTT
CDR3aa: CASSIPGQGTSPLHF
d_gene: TRBD1
abundance: .
v_gene: TRBV12-3/TRBV12-4
len: 15
j_gene: TRBJ1-6

CDR3nt: TGCAGCGTTGGGACAGGTGATAATTCACCCCTCCACTTT
CDR3aa: CSVGTGDNSPLHF
d_gene: TRBD1
abundance: few
v_gene: TRBV29-1
len: 13
j_gene: TRBJ1-6

CDR3nt: TGCAGTGCTAGGACACGGACAGGGGGATATGGCTACACCTTC
CDR3aa: CSARTRTGGYGYTF
d_gene: TRBD1
abundance: .
v_gene: TRBV20-1
len: 14
j_gene: TRBJ1-2

CDR3nt: TGTGCCAGCAGCGCGAGGGGTTTTCCTGAAGCTTTCTTT
CDR3aa: CASSARGFPEAFF
d_gene: .
abundance: .
v_gene: TRBV7-2
len: 13
j_gene: TRBJ1-1

CDR3nt: TGTGCCAGCAGCTTAGCTGGGGGCTCTGGAAACACCATATATTTT
CDR3aa: CASSLAGGSGNTIYF
d_gene: .
abundance: once
v_gene: TRBV7-9
len: 15
j_gene: TRBJ1-3

CDR3nt: TGTGCCTGGAGTGTACCGGGCGGGAGGGCCTCTCGTGTTAGCACAGATACGCAGTATTTT
CDR3aa: CAWSVPGGRASRVSTDTQYF
d_gene: TRBD2
abundance: few
v_gene: TRBV30
len: 20
j_gene: TRBJ2-3

CDR3nt: TGTGCCAGCTCACCAGGACAGACCAATCAGCCCCAGCATTTT
CDR3aa: CASSPGQTNQPQHF
d_gene: .
abundance: .
v_gene: TRBV18
len: 14
j_gene: TRBJ1-5

CDR3nt: TGTGCCTGGAGTGTAAATTCGTTAGGAGATCAGCCCCAGCATTTT
CDR3aa: CAWSVNSLGDQPQHF
d_gene: .
abundance: few
v_gene: TRBV30
len: 15
j_gene: TRBJ1-5

CDR3nt: TGTGCCAGCAGCTTAGATTCCTCAACTAATGAAAAACTGTTTTTT
CDR3aa: CASSLDSSTNEKLFF
d_gene: .
abundance: few
v_gene: TRBV7-2
len: 15
j_gene: TRBJ1-4

CDR3nt: TGTGCCAGCAGTTACTCTGGGCGGGGTCAGCCCCAGCATTTT
CDR3aa: CASSYSGRGQPQHF
d_gene: .
abundance: .
v_gene: TRBV6-5
len: 14
j_gene: TRBJ1-5

CDR3nt: TGTGCCAGCAGACCTTGGACTAGCGGGACCTACGAGCAGTACTTC
CDR3aa: CASRPWTSGTYEQYF
d_gene: TRBD2
abundance: .
v_gene: TRBV7-9
len: 15
j_gene: TRBJ2-7

CDR3nt: TGCGCCAGCAGCTTGATTAGCGGGACCTACAATGAGCAGTTCTTC
CDR3aa: CASSLISGTYNEQFF
d_gene: TRBD2
abundance: .
v_gene: TRBV5-1
len: 15
j_gene: TRBJ2-1

CDR3nt: TGTGCCAGCAGACCGACTAGCGGGGTTCGCTCCTACAATGAGCAGTTCTTC
CDR3aa: CASRPTSGVRSYNEQFF
d_gene: TRBD2
abundance: .
v_gene: TRBV6-2/TRBV6-3
len: 17
j_gene: TRBJ2-1

CDR3nt: TGTGCCACCGGGGGCAATGGCCTGAATTCACCCCTCCACTTT
CDR3aa: CATGGNGLNSPLHF
d_gene: .
abundance: many
v_gene: TRBV15
len: 14
j_gene: TRBJ1-6

CDR3nt: TGTGCCAGCAGCAACCCCAAATGGGCGGGGGGAACAGATACGCAGTATTTT
CDR3aa: CASSNPKWAGGTDTQYF
d_gene: TRBD2
abundance: .
v_gene: TRBV5-6
len: 17
j_gene: TRBJ2-3

CDR3nt: TGCAGTGCTCCAAATACTCACACCGATACGCAGTATTTT
CDR3aa: CSAPNTHTDTQYF
d_gene: .
abundance: .
v_gene: TRBV20-1
len: 13
j_gene: TRBJ2-3